This T cell receptor (beta chain) was found in a study of control samples from healthy donors and cancer patients. Using immunoSEQ multiplex PCR, the repertoire was profiled, and TCRdb retains in-frame clones only, with some absent. The sample contains about 150,000 clones, around 94% of which appear only once. The CDR3 extends over 15 amino acids. V lost 3 bases and J lost 9; bases outside the gene matches: 6. CDR1 and CDR2 (germline): ENHRY, SYGVKD. The rearrangement joins TRBV10-3 to TRBJ1-6; TRBD1 agrees at 9 bases. This TCR came from a woman between 18 and 29 years old in good health. The sequencing sample was made of blood. This chain's CDR3 is CAISDGGQGGSPLHF. In DNA, the CDR3 is TGTGCCATCAGTGATGGGGGACAGGGTGGTTCACCCCTCCACTTT.